This T cell receptor beta chain was obtained from a study of cytotoxic CD8 clonotypes in ibrutinib-treated CLL. Sequencing was performed with immunoSEQ multiplex PCR; in TCRdb, only in-frame clones are kept and a portion is missing. This table has approximately 60,000 clones, 56% appearing once. The sample in question was PBMCs, obtained after 24 months of ibrutinib treatment. The source is a human donor with chronic lymphocytic leukemia.

The CDR3 sequence is CASSSGLGVYNEQFF. CDR3 DNA: TGTGCCAGCAGTTCTGGACTCGGAGTTTACAATGAGCAGTTCTTC. V is TRBV6-5 and J is TRBJ2-1; the D gene is possibly TRBD2 (5 bases). The CDR3 consists of 15 residues. In germline, CDR1 is MNHEY, CDR2 SVGAGI. V gave up 4 bases and J gave up 4 bases, with 14 bases separating them.